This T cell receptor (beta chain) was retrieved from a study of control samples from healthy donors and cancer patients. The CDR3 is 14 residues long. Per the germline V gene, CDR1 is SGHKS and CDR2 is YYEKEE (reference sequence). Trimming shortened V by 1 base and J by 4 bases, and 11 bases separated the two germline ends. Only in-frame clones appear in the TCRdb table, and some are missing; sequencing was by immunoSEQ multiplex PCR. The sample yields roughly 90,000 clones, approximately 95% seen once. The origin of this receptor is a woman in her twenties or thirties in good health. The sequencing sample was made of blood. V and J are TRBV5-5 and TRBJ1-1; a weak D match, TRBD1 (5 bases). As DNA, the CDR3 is TGTGCCAGCAGCTTGTGGGGGACGGGCACTGAAGCTTTCTTT. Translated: CASSLWGTGTEAFF.